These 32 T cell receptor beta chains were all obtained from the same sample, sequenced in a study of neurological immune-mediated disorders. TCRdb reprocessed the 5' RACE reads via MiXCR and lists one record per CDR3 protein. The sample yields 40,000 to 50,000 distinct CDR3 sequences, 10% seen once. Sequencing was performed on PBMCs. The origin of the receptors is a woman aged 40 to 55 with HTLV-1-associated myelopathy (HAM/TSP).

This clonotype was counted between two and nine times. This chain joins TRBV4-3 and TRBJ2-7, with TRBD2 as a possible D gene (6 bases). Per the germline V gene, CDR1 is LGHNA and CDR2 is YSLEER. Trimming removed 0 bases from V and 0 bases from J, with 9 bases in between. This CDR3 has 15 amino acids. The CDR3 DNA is TGCGCCAGCAGCCAAGACGGAGGGCTCTCCTACGAGCAGTACTTC. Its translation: CASSQDGGLSYEQYF.

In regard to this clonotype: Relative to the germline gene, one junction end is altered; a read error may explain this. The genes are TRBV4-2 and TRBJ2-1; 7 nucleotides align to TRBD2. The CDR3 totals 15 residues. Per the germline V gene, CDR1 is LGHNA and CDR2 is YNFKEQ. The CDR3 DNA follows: TGTGCCAACAGCCAAGATCTCGCGGGGGTGGTTGGGCAGTTCTTC. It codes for CANSQDLAGVVGQFF.

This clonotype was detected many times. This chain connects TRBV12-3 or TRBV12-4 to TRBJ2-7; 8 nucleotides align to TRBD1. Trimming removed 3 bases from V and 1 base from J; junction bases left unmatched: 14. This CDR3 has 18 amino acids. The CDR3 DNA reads TGTGCCAGCAGTTTCCTGGACAGGGTTCAATTTAAGTCCTACGAGCAGTACTTC. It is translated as CASSFLDRVQFKSYEQYF.

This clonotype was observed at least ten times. The CDR3 reads CAISELTGLQETQYF. As DNA, the CDR3 is TGTGCCATCAGTGAGCTAACAGGCCTCCAAGAGACCCAGTACTTC. V is TRBV10-3 and J is TRBJ2-5; maybe TRBD1 (5 bases). CDR3 size: 15 residues. Trimming stripped 2 bases from V and 1 base from J, with 11 bases between. The germline gives CDR1 ENHRY, CDR2 SYGVKD.

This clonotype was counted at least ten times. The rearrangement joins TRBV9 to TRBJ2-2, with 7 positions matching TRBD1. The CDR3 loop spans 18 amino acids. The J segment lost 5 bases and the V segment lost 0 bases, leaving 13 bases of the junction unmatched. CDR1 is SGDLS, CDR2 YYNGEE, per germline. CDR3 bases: TGTGCCAGCAGCGTAGCCCGTGACAGGGAATACCGTACCGGGGAGCTGTTTTTT. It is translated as CASSVARDREYRTGELFF.

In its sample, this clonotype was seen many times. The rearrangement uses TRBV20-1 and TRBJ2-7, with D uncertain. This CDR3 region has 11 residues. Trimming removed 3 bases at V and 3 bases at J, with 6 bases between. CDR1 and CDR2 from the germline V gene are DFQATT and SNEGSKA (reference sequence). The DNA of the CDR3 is TGCAGTGCTAGTCCATTCTACGAGCAGTACTTC. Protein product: CSASPFYEQYF.

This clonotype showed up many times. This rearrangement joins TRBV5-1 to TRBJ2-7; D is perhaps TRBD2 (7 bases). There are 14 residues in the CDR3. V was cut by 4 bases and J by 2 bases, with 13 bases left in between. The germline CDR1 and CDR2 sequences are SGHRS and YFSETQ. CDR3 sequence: CASSPRGGTYEQYF. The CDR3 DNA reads TGCGCCAGCAGCCCGAGGGGGGGGACCTACGAGCAGTACTTC.

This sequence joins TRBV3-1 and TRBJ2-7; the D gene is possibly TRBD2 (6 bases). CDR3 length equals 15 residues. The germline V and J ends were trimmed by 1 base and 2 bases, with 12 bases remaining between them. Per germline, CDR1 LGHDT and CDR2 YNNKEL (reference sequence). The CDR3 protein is CASSQGPSAPYEQYF. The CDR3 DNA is TGTGCCAGCAGCCAAGGTCCTAGCGCCCCCTACGAGCAGTACTTC.

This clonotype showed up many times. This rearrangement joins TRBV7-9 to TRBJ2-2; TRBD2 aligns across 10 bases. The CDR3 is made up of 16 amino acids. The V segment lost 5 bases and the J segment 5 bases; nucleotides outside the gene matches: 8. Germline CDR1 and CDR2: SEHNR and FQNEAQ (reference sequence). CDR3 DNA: TGTGCCAGCAGCCCAGAGCGGGGGGGCTCTACCGGGGAGCTGTTTTTT. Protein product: CASSPERGGSTGELFF.

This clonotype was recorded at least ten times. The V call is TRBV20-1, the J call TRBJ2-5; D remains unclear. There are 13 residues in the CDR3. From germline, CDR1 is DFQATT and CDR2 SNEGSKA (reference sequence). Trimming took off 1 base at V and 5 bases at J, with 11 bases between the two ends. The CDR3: CSARGRGAETQYF. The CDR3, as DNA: TGCAGTGCTAGAGGGCGAGGAGCGGAGACCCAGTACTTC.

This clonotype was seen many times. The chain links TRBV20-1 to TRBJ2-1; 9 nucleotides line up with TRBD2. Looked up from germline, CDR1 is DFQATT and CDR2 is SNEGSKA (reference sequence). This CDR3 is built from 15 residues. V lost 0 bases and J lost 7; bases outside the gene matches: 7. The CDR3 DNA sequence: TGCAGTGCTAGAGATATGCGGGGGGGCCCAAATGAGCAGTTCTTC. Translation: CSARDMRGGPNEQFF.

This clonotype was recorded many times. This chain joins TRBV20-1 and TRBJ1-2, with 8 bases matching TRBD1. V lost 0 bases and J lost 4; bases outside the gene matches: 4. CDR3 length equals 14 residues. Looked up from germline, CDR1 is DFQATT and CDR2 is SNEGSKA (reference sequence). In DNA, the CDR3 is TGCAGTGCTAGAGAAACAGGGGGAATCTATGGCTACACCTTC. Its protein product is CSARETGGIYGYTF.

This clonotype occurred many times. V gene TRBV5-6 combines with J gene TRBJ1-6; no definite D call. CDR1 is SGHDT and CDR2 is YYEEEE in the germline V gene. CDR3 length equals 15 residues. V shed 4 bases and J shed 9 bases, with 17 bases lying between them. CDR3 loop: CASSHGLGAASPLHF. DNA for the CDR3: TGTGCCAGCAGCCATGGGCTTGGTGCCGCTTCACCCCTCCACTTT.

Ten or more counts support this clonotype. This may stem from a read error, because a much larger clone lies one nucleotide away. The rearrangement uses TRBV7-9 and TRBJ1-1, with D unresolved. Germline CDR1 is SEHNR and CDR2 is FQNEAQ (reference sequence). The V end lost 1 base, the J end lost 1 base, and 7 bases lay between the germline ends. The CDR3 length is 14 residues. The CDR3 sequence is CASSLGASNTEAFF. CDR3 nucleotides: TGTGCCAGCAGCTTAGGGGCGTCGAACACTGAAGCTTTCTTT.

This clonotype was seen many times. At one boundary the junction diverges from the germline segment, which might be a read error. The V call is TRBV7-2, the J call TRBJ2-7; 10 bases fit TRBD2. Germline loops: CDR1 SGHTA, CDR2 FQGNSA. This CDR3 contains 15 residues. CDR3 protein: CASSPLSGGIYGQYF. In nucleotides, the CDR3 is TGTGCCAGCAGCCCGCTTAGCGGGGGGATTTACGGGCAGTACTTC. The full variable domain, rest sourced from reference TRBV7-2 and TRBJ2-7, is GAGVSQSPSNKVTEKGKDVELRCDPISGHTALYWYRQSLGQGLEFLIYFQGNSAPDKSGLPSDRFSAERTGGSVSTLTIQRTQQEDSAVYLCASSPLSGGIYGQYFGPGTRLTVT.

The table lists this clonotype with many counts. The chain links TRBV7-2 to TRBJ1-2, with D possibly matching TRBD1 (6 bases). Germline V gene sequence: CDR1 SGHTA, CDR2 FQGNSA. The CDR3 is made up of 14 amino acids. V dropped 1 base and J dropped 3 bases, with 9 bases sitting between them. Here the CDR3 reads CASSLETGDYGYTF. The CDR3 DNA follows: TGTGCCAGCAGCTTAGAGACAGGAGACTATGGCTACACCTTC.

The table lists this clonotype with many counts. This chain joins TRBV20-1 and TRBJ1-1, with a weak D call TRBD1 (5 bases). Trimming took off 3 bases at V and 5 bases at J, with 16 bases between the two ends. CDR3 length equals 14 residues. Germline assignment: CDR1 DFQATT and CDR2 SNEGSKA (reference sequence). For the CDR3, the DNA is TGCAGTGCTAGTAATACAGGTCGTGGGACTGAAGCTTTCTTT. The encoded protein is CSASNTGRGTEAFF.

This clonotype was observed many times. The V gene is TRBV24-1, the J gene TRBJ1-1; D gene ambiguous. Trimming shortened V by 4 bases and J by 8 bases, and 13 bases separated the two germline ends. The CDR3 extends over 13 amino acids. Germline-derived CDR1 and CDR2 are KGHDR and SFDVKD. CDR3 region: CATSDPPGGEAFF. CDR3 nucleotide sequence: TGTGCCACCAGTGACCCCCCCGGCGGGGAAGCTTTCTTT.

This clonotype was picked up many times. The CDR3, as DNA: TGTGCCAGCAGCCAAGAATTCCAGCGGGGGAGCAATGAGCAGTTCTTC. This translates into CASSQEFQRGSNEQFF. The chain recombines TRBV3-1 with TRBJ2-1; 8 bases are a match to TRBD2. The germline V gene encodes CDR1 LGHDT and CDR2 YNNKEL (reference sequence). The CDR3 loop spans 16 amino acids. J was trimmed by 6 bases and V by 0 bases; bases with no gene match: 7.

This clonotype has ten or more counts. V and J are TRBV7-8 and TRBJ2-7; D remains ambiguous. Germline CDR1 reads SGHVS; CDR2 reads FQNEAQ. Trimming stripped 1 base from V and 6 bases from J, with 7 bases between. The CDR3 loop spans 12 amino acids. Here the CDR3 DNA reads TGTGCCAGCAGCTTAGGATCGGTCGAGCAGTACTTC. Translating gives CASSLGSVEQYF.

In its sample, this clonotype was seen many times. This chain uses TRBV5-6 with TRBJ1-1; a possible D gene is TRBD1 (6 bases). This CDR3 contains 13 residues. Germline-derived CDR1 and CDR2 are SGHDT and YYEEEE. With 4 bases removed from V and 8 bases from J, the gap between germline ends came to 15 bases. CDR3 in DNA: TGTGCCAGCAGCACCTGGGGGGGCAGAGAAGCTTTCTTT. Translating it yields CASSTWGGREAFF.

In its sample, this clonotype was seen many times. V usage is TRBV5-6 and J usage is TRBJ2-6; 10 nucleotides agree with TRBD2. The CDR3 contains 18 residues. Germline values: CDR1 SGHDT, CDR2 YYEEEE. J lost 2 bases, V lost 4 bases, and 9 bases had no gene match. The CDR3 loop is CASSHLAGAPTGANVLTF. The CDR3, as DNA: TGTGCCAGCAGCCACCTAGCGGGGGCCCCTACTGGGGCCAACGTCCTGACTTTC.

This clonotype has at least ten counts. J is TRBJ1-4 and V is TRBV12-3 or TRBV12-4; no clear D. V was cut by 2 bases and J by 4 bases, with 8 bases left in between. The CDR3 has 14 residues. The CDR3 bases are TGTGCCAGCAGTTTAACCAGTTTTAATGAAAAACTGTTTTTT. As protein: CASSLTSFNEKLFF.

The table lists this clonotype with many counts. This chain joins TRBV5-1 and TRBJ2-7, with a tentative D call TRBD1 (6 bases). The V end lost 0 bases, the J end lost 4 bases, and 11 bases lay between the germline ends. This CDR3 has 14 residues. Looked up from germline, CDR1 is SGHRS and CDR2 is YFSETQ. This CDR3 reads CASSLEQGVYEQYF. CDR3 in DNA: TGCGCCAGCAGCTTGGAACAGGGCGTTTACGAGCAGTACTTC.

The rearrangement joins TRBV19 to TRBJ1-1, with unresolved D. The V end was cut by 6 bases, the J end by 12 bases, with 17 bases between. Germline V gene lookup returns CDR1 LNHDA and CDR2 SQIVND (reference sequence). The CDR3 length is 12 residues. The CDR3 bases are TGTGCCAGTAGCCTAGCAGGCACGGCGACTTTCTTT. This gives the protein CASSLAGTATFF.

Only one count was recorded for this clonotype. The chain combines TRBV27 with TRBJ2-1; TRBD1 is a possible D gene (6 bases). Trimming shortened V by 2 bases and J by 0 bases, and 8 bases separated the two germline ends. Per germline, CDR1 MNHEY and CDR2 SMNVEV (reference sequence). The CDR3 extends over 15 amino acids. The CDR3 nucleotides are TGTGCCAGCAGTTTAAGGGGGAGCTCCTACAATGAGCAGTTCTTC. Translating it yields CASSLRGSSYNEQFF.

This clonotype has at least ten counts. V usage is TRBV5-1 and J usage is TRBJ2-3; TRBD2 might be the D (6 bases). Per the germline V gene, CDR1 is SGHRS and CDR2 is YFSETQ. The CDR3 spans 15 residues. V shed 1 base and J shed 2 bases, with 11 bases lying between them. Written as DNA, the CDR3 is TGCGCCAGCAGCTTGAGGACGGGGGTCACAGATACGCAGTATTTT. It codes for CASSLRTGVTDTQYF.

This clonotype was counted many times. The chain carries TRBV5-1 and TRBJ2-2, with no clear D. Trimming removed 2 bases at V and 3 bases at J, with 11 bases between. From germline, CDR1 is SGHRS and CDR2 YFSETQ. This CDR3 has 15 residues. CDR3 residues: CASSFETGDTGELFF. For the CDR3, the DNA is TGCGCCAGCAGCTTCGAAACCGGAGACACCGGGGAGCTGTTTTTT.

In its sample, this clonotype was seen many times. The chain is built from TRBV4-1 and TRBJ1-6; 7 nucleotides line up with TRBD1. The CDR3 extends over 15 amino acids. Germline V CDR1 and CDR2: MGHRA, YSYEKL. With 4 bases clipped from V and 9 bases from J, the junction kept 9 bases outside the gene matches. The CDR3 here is CASSRTTGVGSPLHF. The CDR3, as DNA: TGCGCCAGCAGCCGGACCACAGGGGTCGGTTCACCCCTCCACTTT.

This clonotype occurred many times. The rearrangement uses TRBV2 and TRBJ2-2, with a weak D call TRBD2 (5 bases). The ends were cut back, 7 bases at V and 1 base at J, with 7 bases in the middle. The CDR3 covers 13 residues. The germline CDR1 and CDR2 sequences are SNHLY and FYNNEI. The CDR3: CASNSGNTGELFF. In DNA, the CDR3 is TGTGCCAGCAACAGCGGGAACACCGGGGAGCTGTTTTTT. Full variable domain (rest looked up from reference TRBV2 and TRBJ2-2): EPEVTQTPSHQVTQMGQEVILRCVPISNHLYFYWYRQILGQKVEFLVSFYNNEISEKSEIFDDQFSVERPDGSNFTLKIRSTKLEDSAMYFCASNSGNTGELFFGEGSRLTVL.

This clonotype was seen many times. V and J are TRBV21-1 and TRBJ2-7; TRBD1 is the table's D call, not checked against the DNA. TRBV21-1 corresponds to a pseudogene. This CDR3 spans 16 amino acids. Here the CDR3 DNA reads TGTGCCAGCAGCCCTACTCCCGGGACAGGGGACTACGAGCAGTACTTC. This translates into CASSPTPGTGDYEQYF.

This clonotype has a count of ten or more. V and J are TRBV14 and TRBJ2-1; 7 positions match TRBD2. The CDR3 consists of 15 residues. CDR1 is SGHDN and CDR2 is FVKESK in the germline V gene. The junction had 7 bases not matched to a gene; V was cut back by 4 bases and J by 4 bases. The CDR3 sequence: CASSLLAGQYNEQFF. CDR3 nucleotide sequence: TGTGCCAGCAGCCTATTAGCGGGCCAATACAATGAGCAGTTCTTC. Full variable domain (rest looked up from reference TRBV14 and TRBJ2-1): EAGVTQFPSHSVIEKGQTVTLRCDPISGHDNLYWYRRVMGKEIKFLLHFVKESKQDESGMPNNRFLAERTGGTYSTLKVQPAELEDSGVYFCASSLLAGQYNEQFFGPGTRLTVL.